The sequence of this T cell receptor beta chain was determined in a study of blood T cell repertoires in COVID-19. Original processing notes: Estimation of nucleated cell counts relied on the amplification of reference gene primers. Repertoires were generated with immunoSEQ multiplex PCR, while TCRdb's copy carries only in-frame clones and drops some. The DNA was the basis for D and trimming; V, J and clone size are from that table. The top ten clones hold approximately 1.8% of a sample with about 240,000 clones, approximately 82% of them seen once. The clonotype originates from a man aged 30 to 39 who had recovered from COVID-19. Specimen: peripheral blood.

In DNA form, the CDR3 reads TGCGCCAGCAGCTCCCACCTTGGCGGGGCCGAGTACGAGCAGTACTTC. Encoded protein: CASSSHLGGAEYEQYF. V and J are TRBV4-1 and TRBJ2-7; D perhaps matches TRBD2 (6 bases). V was pared by 5 bases and J by 4 bases, with 21 bases between. Germline lookup yields CDR1 MGHRA and CDR2 YSYEKL. The CDR3 sequence is 16 residues long.